This T cell receptor beta chain was sequenced for a study of T cells in Graves' hyperthyroidism and ophthalmopathy. For the study at large: Blood was drawn when the patient was first diagnosed and still untreated.

An absence of ophthalmopathy progression within 18 months meant stable Graves' hyperthyroidism. Each diagnosis drew on symptoms, thyroxine, TRAb, thyroid ultrasound and orbital computed tomography findings. Germline CDR1 and CDR2: MNHEY and SVGEGT. V dropped 2 bases and J dropped 11; count of bases not matched to a gene: 10. The CDR3 has 17 amino acids. Turning to this clonotype: Its antigen remains unknown.

Study-level results: Appearing also in blood were most of the thyroid clonotypes expanded above 0.001.

Amplification yielded TCR beta CDR3 regions, with RNA transcripts as the source. The study used the HTBI primer set for a first-round RT-PCR of the TCR CDR3. TCRdb ran MiXCR on the multiplex PCR reads and lists one entry per CDR3 protein. The table records approximately 530,000 distinct CDR3 sequences, 16% of them present only once. The sequenced sample was blood. This sequence joins TRBV6-2 or TRBV6-3 and TRBJ2-2, with TRBD2 matching over 14 bases. This clonotype originated in a woman aged 18-35 years with Graves' hyperthyroidism. CDR3 amino acids: CASSYEEGLAGVRELFF. For the CDR3, the DNA is TGTGCCAGCAGTTACGAGGAGGGACTAGCGGGAGTAAGAGAGCTGTTTTTT.